The 21 T cell receptor beta chains reported below all come from one sample, sequenced in a study of blood T cell repertoires in COVID-19 (dated by TCRdb to the early 2020s). The protocol used for the library was the immunoSEQ multiplex PCR assay. TCRdb stores this immuneACCESS table with in-frame sequences only. Part of the clones is absent; in the studies checked, under half of the shortfall reflects unresolved V genes, and no reason is known for the rest. The sample table shows over 150,000 clones, and 70% to 85% are seen once. The ten biggest clones cover 12% of the sample. Input material: peripheral blood. These receptors all stem from a woman between 45 and 65 years old with acute or convalescent COVID-19.

The CDR3 DNA reads as TGTGCCAGCAGCGACGCCGGGACAGGGGACACTGAAGCTTTCTTT. It yields the protein CASSDAGTGDTEAFF. V is TRBV9 and J is TRBJ1-1; TRBD1 agrees at 10 bases. This CDR3 has 15 residues. The V gene end was trimmed by 3 bases and the J gene end by 3 bases; junction bases not matched to a gene: 5. The germline V gene encodes CDR1 SGDLS and CDR2 YYNGEE.

This clone was detected a few times. The CDR3: CASSPPNTDKYTEAFF. In nucleotides, the CDR3 is TGTGCCAGCAGCCCACCCAATACAGACAAGTACACTGAAGCTTTCTTT. The V gene is TRBV5-4, the J gene TRBJ1-1; D is unresolved. Germline values: CDR1 SGHNT, CDR2 YYREEE (reference sequence). V lost 4 bases and J lost 3, with 19 bases in between. The CDR3 has 16 residues. Looking up the rest from reference TRBV5-4 and TRBJ1-1 gives the full variable domain: ETGVTQSPTHLIKTRGQQVTLRCSSQSGHNTVSWYQQALGQGPQFIFQYYREEENGRGNFPPRFSGLQFPNYSSELNVNALELDDSALYLCASSPPNTDKYTEAFFGQGTRLTVV.

The V and J genes are TRBV5-6 and TRBJ1-6; tentatively, D is TRBD1 (5 bases). Germline V gene data show CDR1 as SGHDT and CDR2 as YYEEEE. Deletions cut 1 base from V and 9 bases from J, with 17 bases between. The CDR3 is 16 amino acids. CDR3 protein: CASSLFMAQGGSPLHF. The CDR3 DNA reads as TGTGCCAGCAGCTTGTTTATGGCCCAGGGCGGTTCACCCCTCCACTTT.

CDR3 bases: TGCAGCGTGGCCCCCCAGGGTGCGAAGACCCAGTACTTC. Translated: CSVAPQGAKTQYF. The chain has TRBV29-1 and TRBJ2-5; the D gene is possibly TRBD1 (5 bases). This CDR3 has 13 amino acids. V was pared by 6 bases and J by 6 bases, with 17 bases between. CDR1 is SQVTM, CDR2 ANQGSEA, per germline.

The chain recombines TRBV10-3 with TRBJ2-3; TRBD2 aligns across 10 bases. The V segment lost 0 bases and the J segment 2 bases; nucleotides outside the gene matches: 5. Per germline, CDR1 ENHRY and CDR2 SYGVKD. This CDR3 is 17 amino acids long. This CDR3 is CAISESASGGVTDTQYF. The CDR3 DNA sequence: TGTGCCATCAGTGAGTCAGCGAGCGGGGGGGTCACAGATACGCAGTATTTT.

The rearrangement joins TRBV6-6 to TRBJ2-1; the match to TRBD2 covers 13 bases. The CDR3 is 16 amino acids. CDR1 is MNHNY, CDR2 SVGAGI, per germline (reference sequence). With 4 bases clipped from V and 4 bases from J, the junction kept 4 bases outside the gene matches. The CDR3 DNA reads TGTGCCAGCAGTTCGGAACTAGCGGGGGGGTACAATGAGCAGTTCTTC. Translation gives CASSSELAGGYNEQFF.

J is TRBJ1-5 and V is TRBV19; 9 bases are a match to TRBD1. The CDR3 runs to 14 residues. J gave up 4 bases and V 6 bases, and 4 bases lay outside the gene matches. Germline CDR1 reads LNHDA; CDR2 reads SQIVND (reference sequence). For the CDR3, the DNA is TGTGCCAGTAGGGTGGGACAGGGAAATCAGCCCCAGCATTTT. Translation: CASRVGQGNQPQHF.

The chain combines TRBV10-3 with TRBJ2-1, with 14 bases that match TRBD2. The CDR3 runs to 18 residues. V lost 4 bases, J lost 0 bases, and 5 bases stayed unmatched. The germline V gene encodes CDR1 ENHRY and CDR2 SYGVKD. CDR3 in DNA: TGTGCCATCAGTGGGGGACTAGCGGGGGACTACTCCTACAATGAGCAGTTCTTC. Translation: CAISGGLAGDYSYNEQFF.

This clone is a singleton in its sample. The chain combines TRBV27 with TRBJ2-1, with D possibly matching TRBD2 (6 bases). CDR3 size: 15 residues. From germline, CDR1 is MNHEY and CDR2 SMNVEV (reference sequence). V was trimmed by 3 bases and J by 8 bases, leaving 17 bases between them. The CDR3 sequence: CASSFTRDSPHEQFF. For the CDR3, the DNA is TGTGCCAGCAGTTTCACCCGGGACTCCCCTCATGAGCAGTTCTTC.

This clone was seen a handful of times. The J gene is TRBJ1-6, the V gene TRBV6-5, with TRBD1 identical over 8 bases. Per the germline V gene, CDR1 is MNHEY and CDR2 is SVGAGI. This CDR3 is 14 amino acids long. The V and J ends lost 8 bases and 10 bases, in that order; junction bases with no gene match: 10. DNA of the CDR3: TGTGCCAGCTTACAGACAGGGGTAAGATCACCCCTCCACTTT. Translation gives CASLQTGVRSPLHF.

V gene TRBV15 combines with J gene TRBJ2-7; D remains unclear. Germline CDR1 reads LNHNV; CDR2 reads YYDKDF (reference sequence). Trimming removed 5 bases from V and 5 bases from J, with 16 bases in between. The CDR3 loop spans 14 amino acids. CDR3 region: CATSASHYFNEQYF. The CDR3, as DNA: TGTGCCACCAGCGCGTCCCACTACTTCAACGAGCAGTACTTC.

This clone was observed a few times. The chain recombines TRBV9 with TRBJ2-7; TRBD2 matches at 8 bases. There are 16 residues in the CDR3. CDR1 is SGDLS, CDR2 YYNGEE, per germline. The V segment lost 0 bases and the J segment 3 bases; nucleotides outside the gene matches: 8. CDR3 nucleotide sequence: TGTGCCAGCAGCGTAGGTAGAGCGGGGGAGATCTACGAGCAGTACTTC. Protein product: CASSVGRAGEIYEQYF. Based on the CDR3 plus reference TRBV9 and TRBJ2-7, the full variable domain is DSGVTQTPKHLITATGQRVTLRCSPRSGDLSVYWYQQSLDQGLQFLIQYYNGEERAKGNILERFSAQQFPDLHSELNLSSLELGDSALYFCASSVGRAGEIYEQYFGPGTRLTVT.

V and J are TRBV9 and TRBJ2-7; 9 nucleotides agree with TRBD1. Germline CDR1 is SGDLS and CDR2 is YYNGEE. J gave up 3 bases and V 4 bases, and 5 bases lay outside the gene matches. The CDR3 loop spans 14 amino acids. Here the CDR3 DNA reads TGTGCCAGCAGCCCGTTGGACAGGGGCTACGAGCAGTACTTC. As protein: CASSPLDRGYEQYF.

For the CDR3, the DNA is TGTGCCAGCAGTGAAGCGGCGGGCTCTAGCCCCTATGGCTACACCTTC. Amino acid sequence: CASSEAAGSSPYGYTF. The chain is built from TRBV6-1 and TRBJ1-2; no reliable D call. This CDR3 spans 16 amino acids. V was shortened by 0 bases and J by 4 bases, with 15 bases between the two germline ends. The V gene's germline CDR1 is MNHNS and CDR2 SASEGT.

The gene calls are TRBV6-2 or TRBV6-3 and TRBJ1-1, with 7 bases identical to TRBD1. The CDR3 is 13 amino acids. Germline-derived CDR1 and CDR2 are MNHEY and SVGEGT. The junction had 9 bases not matched to a gene; V was cut back by 6 bases and J by 8 bases. The CDR3 region is CASSPDREREAFF. CDR3 sequence (DNA): TGTGCCAGCAGCCCCGACAGGGAAAGGGAAGCTTTCTTT.

V is TRBV6-2 or TRBV6-3 and J is TRBJ2-7, with 11 bases identical to TRBD2. The germline V gene has CDR1 MNHEY and CDR2 SVGEGT. CDR3 length equals 17 residues. The J segment lost 2 bases and the V segment lost 5 bases, leaving 11 bases of the junction unmatched. For the CDR3, the DNA is TGTGCCAGCAGTCCCCATAGCGGGAGGGCTAAGGCCTACGAGCAGTACTTC. It specifies CASSPHSGRAKAYEQYF.

The rearrangement joins TRBV7-2 to TRBJ2-7, with D perhaps TRBD2 (6 bases). CDR1 SGHTA and CDR2 FQGNSA come from the germline V gene. Trimming took 7 bases from V and 7 from J, leaving 29 bases between them. CDR3 length equals 17 residues. CDR3 bases: TGTGCCAGCATGAATATGATGAGGAGGGGTGCCAAAGGGGAGCAGTACTTC. Protein: CASMNMMRRGAKGEQYF.

This clone was counted once. CDR3 sequence reads: CASGRGAGQPQHF. The CDR3 DNA sequence: TGTGCCAGTGGCCGGGGGGCTGGACAGCCCCAGCATTTT. The V call is TRBV12-3 or TRBV12-4, the J call TRBJ1-5; weak D call: TRBD1 (6 bases). Trimming took 9 bases from V and 7 from J, leaving 16 bases between them. The CDR3 totals 13 residues.

This chain connects TRBV5-1 to TRBJ1-5, with D possibly being TRBD1 (5 bases). CDR1 SGHRS and CDR2 YFSETQ come from the germline V gene. V was cut by 2 bases and J by 5 bases, with 8 bases left in between. This CDR3 region has 13 residues. The CDR3 loop reads CASSFQGDQPQHF. DNA for the CDR3: TGCGCCAGCAGCTTTCAGGGTGATCAGCCCCAGCATTTT.

Points on this clone: The germline gene is not matched at one end of the junction; a read error may be the cause. The chain is built from TRBV6-5 and TRBJ2-3, with TRBD1 matching over 7 bases. The CDR3 spans 14 residues. Per germline, CDR1 MNHEY and CDR2 SVGAGI. The CDR3 protein is CASSPLGGTDTRYF. In DNA form, the CDR3 reads TGTGCCAGCAGTCCACTAGGGGGCACAGATACGCGGTATTTT.

The chain employs TRBV7-9 and TRBJ1-6; D unresolved. Trimming cost V 0 bases and J 6 bases, with 15 bases left between them. Germline V gives CDR1 SEHNR, CDR2 FQNEAQ (reference sequence). The CDR3 has 17 residues. The DNA for the CDR3 is TGTGCCAGCAGCTTAGCCGAGCTCCCCGTTCTTAATTCACCCCTCCACTTT. Its translation is CASSLAELPVLNSPLHF.